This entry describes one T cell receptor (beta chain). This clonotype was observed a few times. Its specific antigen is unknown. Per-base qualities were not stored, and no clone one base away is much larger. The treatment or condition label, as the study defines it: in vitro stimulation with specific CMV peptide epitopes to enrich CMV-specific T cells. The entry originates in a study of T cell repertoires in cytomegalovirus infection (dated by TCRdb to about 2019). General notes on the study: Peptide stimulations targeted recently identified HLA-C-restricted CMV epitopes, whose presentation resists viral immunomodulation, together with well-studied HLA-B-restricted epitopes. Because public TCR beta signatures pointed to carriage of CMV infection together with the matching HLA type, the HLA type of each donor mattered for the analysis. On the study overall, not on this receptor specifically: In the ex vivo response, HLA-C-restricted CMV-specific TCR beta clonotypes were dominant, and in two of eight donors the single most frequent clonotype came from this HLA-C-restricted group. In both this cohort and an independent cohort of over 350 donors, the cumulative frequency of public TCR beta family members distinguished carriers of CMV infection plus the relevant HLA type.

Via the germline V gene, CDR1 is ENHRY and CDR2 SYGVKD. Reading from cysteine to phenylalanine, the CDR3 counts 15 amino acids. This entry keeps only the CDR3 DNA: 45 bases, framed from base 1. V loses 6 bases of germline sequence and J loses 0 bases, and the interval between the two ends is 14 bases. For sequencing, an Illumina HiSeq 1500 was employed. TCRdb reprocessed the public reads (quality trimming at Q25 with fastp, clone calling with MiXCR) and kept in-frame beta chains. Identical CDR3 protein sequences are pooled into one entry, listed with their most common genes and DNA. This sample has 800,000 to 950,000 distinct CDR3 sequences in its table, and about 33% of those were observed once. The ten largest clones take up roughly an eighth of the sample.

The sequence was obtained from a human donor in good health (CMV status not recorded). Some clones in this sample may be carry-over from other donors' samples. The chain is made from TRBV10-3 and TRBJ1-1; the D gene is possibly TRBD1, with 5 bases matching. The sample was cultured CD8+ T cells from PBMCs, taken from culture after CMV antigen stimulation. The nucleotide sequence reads TGTGCCATCAGGGGGGTGGGCTCCATGAACACTGAAGCTTTCTTT. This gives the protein CAIRGVGSMNTEAFF.